These 22 T cell receptor beta chains came from one sample sequenced in a study of cytomegalovirus exposure and HLA in healthy donors. Some clones are missing from TCRdb's copy, which holds only in-frame ones; the method was immunoSEQ multiplex PCR. The data hold about 130,000 clones, with approximately 89% observed a single time. The specimen was PBMCs. All receptors come from a man aged 25-45 years in good health and CMV-seronegative.

The V gene is TRBV28, the J gene TRBJ1-6; D not certain. Trimming cost V 7 bases and J 7 bases, with 11 bases left between them. Germline V gives CDR1 MDHEN, CDR2 SYDVKM. The CDR3 has 13 amino acids. The CDR3 spells CASTKRGNSPLHF. The CDR3 region has the DNA TGTGCCAGCACCAAGAGAGGGAATTCACCCCTCCACTTT.

The chain combines TRBV4-2 with TRBJ2-3; a possible D gene is TRBD2 (7 bases). The CDR3 length is 15 residues. Trimming left V 1 base short and J 5 bases short, with 13 bases between. The germline V gene encodes CDR1 LGHNA and CDR2 YNFKEQ. The CDR3 reads CASSQAGGLGDTQYF. The CDR3 region has the DNA TGTGCCAGCAGCCAAGCCGGGGGGCTGGGAGATACGCAGTATTTT.

This clone is a singleton in its sample. The V call is TRBV18, the J call TRBJ1-5; unclear D gene. Germline V gene data show CDR1 as KGHSH and CDR2 as LQKENI. Trimming stripped 6 bases from V and 0 bases from J, with 9 bases between. There are 14 residues in the CDR3. CDR3 in amino acids: CASSPQYSNQPQHF. In DNA, the CDR3 is TGTGCCAGCTCTCCCCAGTATAGCAATCAGCCCCAGCATTTT.

This chain joins TRBV5-7 and TRBJ2-3, with unresolved D. TRBV5-7 is an ORF; its function is uncertain. V lost 0 bases and J 1 base, leaving 15 bases between the germline ends. The CDR3 has 17 residues. CDR3 DNA: TGTGCCAGCAGCTTGGCCGAGGCTGGTACCGGCACAGATACGCAGTATTTT. As protein: CASSLAEAGTGTDTQYF.

This chain uses TRBV5-1 with TRBJ2-7, with a weak D call TRBD1 (5 bases). The V end lost 3 bases, the J end lost 0 bases, and 7 bases lay between the germline ends. The CDR3 consists of 13 residues. Germline V gene sequence: CDR1 SGHRS, CDR2 YFSETQ. This chain's CDR3 is CASSYTGSYEQYF. The CDR3 DNA reads as TGCGCCAGCAGCTACACAGGCTCCTACGAGCAGTACTTC.

The gene calls are TRBV2 and TRBJ2-7; tentatively, D is TRBD1 (6 bases). Looked up from germline, CDR1 is SNHLY and CDR2 is FYNNEI. V was trimmed by 3 bases and J by 3 bases, leaving 18 bases between them. The CDR3 spans 16 residues. Here the CDR3 DNA reads TGTGCCAGCAGTGAGACGTGGACAGCAAGGGGCTACGAGCAGTACTTC. This codes for CASSETWTARGYEQYF.

V and J are TRBV7-9 and TRBJ1-2; D unclear. CDR3 size: 12 residues. Germline V gene data show CDR1 as SEHNR and CDR2 as FQNEAQ (reference sequence). Trimming removed 10 bases at V and 3 bases at J, with 12 bases between. The CDR3 sequence: CATPGMYYGYTF. The CDR3 DNA follows: TGTGCCACCCCGGGGATGTACTATGGCTACACCTTC.

This rearrangement joins TRBV29-1 to TRBJ2-7; 10 nucleotides agree with TRBD1. With 4 bases clipped from V and 2 bases from J, the junction kept 2 bases outside the gene matches. The V gene's germline CDR1 is SQVTM and CDR2 ANQGSEA. CDR3 length: 13 residues. CDR3 DNA sequence: TGCAGCGTTGCCGGGACAGGGGCCTACGAGCAGTACTTC. Its protein product is CSVAGTGAYEQYF.

This chain joins TRBV7-8 and TRBJ2-1; 12 positions agree with TRBD2. The CDR3 loop spans 15 amino acids. Germline CDR1 SGHVS, CDR2 FQNEAQ. J gave up 4 bases and V 5 bases, and 3 bases lay outside the gene matches. CDR3 loop: CASSGTSGGYNEQFF. For the CDR3, the DNA is TGTGCCAGCAGCGGAACTAGCGGGGGGTACAATGAGCAGTTCTTC.

This chain links TRBV5-1 with TRBJ2-3; possibly TRBD2 for D (6 bases). The V end lost 4 bases, the J end lost 2 bases, and 14 bases lay between the germline ends. CDR1 is SGHRS, CDR2 YFSETQ, per germline. This CDR3 region has 15 residues. CDR3 region: CASSRVGGYTDTQYF. The CDR3 bases are TGCGCCAGCAGCAGGGTGGGGGGTTACACAGATACGCAGTATTTT. Based on the CDR3 plus reference TRBV5-1 and TRBJ2-3, the full variable domain is KAGVTQTPRYLIKTRGQQVTLSCSPISGHRSVSWYQQTPGQGLQFLFEYFSETQRNKGNFPGRFSGRQFSNSRSEMNVSTLELGDSALYLCASSRVGGYTDTQYFGPGTRLTVL.

This chain uses TRBV6-5 with TRBJ1-5; D is perhaps TRBD1 (5 bases). V lost 5 bases and J lost 5, with 16 bases in between. The CDR3 is 15 amino acids. Germline V lookup: CDR1 MNHEY, CDR2 SVGAGI. The CDR3 here is CASSLYRPTDQPQHF. The CDR3 nucleotides read TGTGCCAGCAGTCTATACAGGCCTACGGATCAGCCCCAGCATTTT.

The CDR3 sequence: CASSPNRDRLYNEQFF. Written as DNA, the CDR3 is TGTGCCAGCAGCCCGAACCGGGACAGACTCTACAATGAGCAGTTCTTC. The chain carries TRBV7-9 and TRBJ2-1, with 7 positions matching TRBD1. From germline, CDR1 is SEHNR and CDR2 FQNEAQ (reference sequence). The CDR3 has 16 residues. Trimming at V came to 5 bases and at J to 3 bases, leaving 10 bases not matched to a gene.

This sequence joins TRBV12-5 and TRBJ2-4; 10 bases line up with TRBD1. The CDR3 sequence is 16 residues long. V trimming: 5 bases; J trimming: 8 bases; junction bases outside the gene matches: 12. Germline-derived CDR1 and CDR2 are LGHNT and FRNRAP. This chain's CDR3 is CASGPGTGAEVDIQYF. The DNA of the CDR3 is TGTGCTAGTGGTCCAGGGACAGGGGCTGAGGTGGACATTCAGTACTTC.

The chain has TRBV25-1 and TRBJ2-1; perhaps TRBD2 as D (6 bases). This CDR3 is built from 14 residues. V dropped 6 bases and J dropped 4 bases, with 13 bases sitting between them. Germline-derived CDR1 and CDR2 are MGHDK and SYGVNS. The CDR3 bases are TGTGCCAGCAGGTCCTTGGGACTTTACAATGAGCAGTTCTTC. It translates to CASRSLGLYNEQFF.

J is TRBJ1-1 and V is TRBV11-2; D remains ambiguous. CDR3 length: 14 residues. Germline CDR1 reads SGHAT; CDR2 reads FQNNGV. V was trimmed by 5 bases and J by 2 bases, leaving 12 bases between them. The CDR3 DNA sequence: TGTGCCAGCAGCGACGGTCGGGGAAACACTGAAGCTTTCTTT. As protein: CASSDGRGNTEAFF.

The genes are TRBV2 and TRBJ2-1, with TRBD2 matching 8 bases. Germline V gene data show CDR1 as SNHLY and CDR2 as FYNNEI. The CDR3 contains 16 residues. Trimming took 4 bases from V and 1 from J; bases not matched to a gene: 6. The CDR3 loop reads CASSGGTSRSYNEQFF. The CDR3 DNA is TGTGCCAGCAGTGGTGGGACTAGTCGTTCCTACAATGAGCAGTTCTTC.

V and J are TRBV7-9 and TRBJ2-3, with no clear D. Germline CDR1 is SEHNR and CDR2 is FQNEAQ (reference sequence). V shed 1 base and J shed 2 bases, with 7 bases lying between them. This CDR3 has 14 residues. CDR3 nucleotide sequence: TGTGCCAGCAGCTTAGTTTCCAACACAGATACGCAGTATTTT. Its translation: CASSLVSNTDTQYF.

The chain has TRBV19 and TRBJ1-5, with D possibly TRBD1 on 6 matching bases. V was shortened by 7 bases and J by 6 bases, with 22 bases between the two germline ends. CDR1 and CDR2 from the germline V gene are LNHDA and SQIVND (reference sequence). The CDR3 is 16 residues long. In DNA, the CDR3 is TGTGCCAGTACTGACAGGCTGGTAGGGTTGGGTCAGCCCCAGCATTTT. Its protein product is CASTDRLVGLGQPQHF.

The V and J genes are TRBV7-9 and TRBJ2-3; maybe TRBD1 (5 bases). V lost 5 bases and J 5 bases, leaving 17 bases between the germline ends. The CDR3 loop spans 15 amino acids. The germline V gene encodes CDR1 SEHNR and CDR2 FQNEAQ (reference sequence). The DNA of the CDR3 is TGTGCCAGCAGCAGATATAATCAGGGCGGAGATACGCAGTATTTT. Translated, it gives CASSRYNQGGDTQYF.

The rearrangement uses TRBV6-5 and TRBJ2-7; the D gene is possibly TRBD1 (6 bases). Per the germline V gene, CDR1 is MNHEY and CDR2 is SVGAGI. The V end lost 3 bases, the J end lost 5 bases, and 8 bases lay between the germline ends. This CDR3 spans 12 amino acids. DNA of the CDR3: TGTGCCAGCAGTTATGGGACAAACGAGCAGTACTTC. This translates into CASSYGTNEQYF.

The V and J genes are TRBV4-1 and TRBJ1-6; no reliable D call. Germline lookup yields CDR1 MGHRA and CDR2 YSYEKL. Trimming removed 1 base at V and 11 bases at J, with 21 bases between. CDR3 length: 17 amino acids. The CDR3 region has the DNA TGCGCCAGCAGCCAAGCTCCACGCCGCGGGATTCGAGCACCCCTCCACTTT. Amino acid sequence: CASSQAPRRGIRAPLHF.

This chain connects TRBV19 to TRBJ1-2; possible D gene TRBD1, 6 bases. The germline V and J ends were trimmed by 7 bases and 5 bases, with 14 bases remaining between them. The germline V gene encodes CDR1 LNHDA and CDR2 SQIVND (reference sequence). The CDR3 covers 13 residues. CDR3 in amino acids: CASTFRGAYGYTF. The CDR3 DNA follows: TGTGCCAGTACCTTTCGGGGGGCTTATGGCTACACCTTC.